Below are 27 T cell receptor beta chains sequenced from a single sample in a study of blood T cell repertoires in COVID-19 (dated by TCRdb to between 2020 and 2021). The receptor library was made with the immunoSEQ multiplex PCR assay. The table comes from immuneACCESS by way of TCRdb, which keeps in-frame sequences with V and J called. Part of the clones is missing from these tables; in studies checked, under half for an unresolved V gene and the rest for unknown reasons. The table for this sample lists some 19,000 clones; 86% of them were counted only once. In total, the top ten clones hold about a sixth of the sample. The sequenced sample consisted of peripheral blood. These receptors came from a man between 65 and 85 years old with acute or convalescent COVID-19.

The V gene is TRBV19, the J gene TRBJ2-1; 8 positions agree with TRBD2. Germline V lookup: CDR1 LNHDA, CDR2 SQIVND (reference sequence). The CDR3 consists of 15 residues. After removal of 7 bases from V and 4 bases from J, the junction contained 9 bases not matched to a gene. The CDR3 region has the DNA TGTGCCAGTACTAAGGCGGGAGGAGTTTACAATGAGCAGTTCTTC. Translating gives CASTKAGGVYNEQFF.

The rearrangement links TRBV12-3 or TRBV12-4 to TRBJ2-7; weak D call: TRBD2 (5 bases). CDR3 length: 12 amino acids. V shed 5 bases and J shed 6 bases, with 11 bases lying between them. As DNA, the CDR3 is TGTGCCAGCAGTCGGGAATCTGGCGAGCAGTACTTC. Amino acid sequence: CASSRESGEQYF.

In DNA form, the CDR3 reads TGTGCCAGCGGACTAGCGGGAGGTAGAGATACGCAGTATTTT. It is translated as CASGLAGGRDTQYF. The chain combines TRBV7-3 with TRBJ2-3; 14 nucleotides match TRBD2. The length of the CDR3 is 14 residues. The germline V gene has CDR1 SGHTA and CDR2 FQGTGA. J gave up 5 bases and V 8 bases, and 3 bases lay outside the gene matches.

This clone was recorded only once. The J gene is TRBJ2-1, the V gene TRBV4-1, with TRBD2 matching 12 bases. The CDR3 has 17 amino acids. The germline V gene encodes CDR1 MGHRA and CDR2 YSYEKL. V shed 1 base, J shed 10 bases, and the junction held 11 bases outside the gene matches. CDR3 sequence reads: CASSQVGLAGPSGEQFF. The CDR3 nucleotides read TGCGCCAGCAGCCAAGTGGGACTAGCGGGCCCTTCAGGCGAGCAGTTCTTC.

J is TRBJ2-3 and V is TRBV7-2; possible D gene TRBD2, 6 bases. CDR1 SGHTA and CDR2 FQGNSA come from the germline V gene. This CDR3 contains 14 residues. V lost 6 bases, J lost 3 bases, and 13 bases lay in between. The CDR3 spells CASRSTGDTDTQYF. As DNA, the CDR3 is TGTGCCAGCAGATCAACGGGGGATACAGATACGCAGTATTTT.

The J gene is TRBJ1-2, the V gene TRBV7-2; a weak D match, TRBD1 (6 bases). Trimming cost V 0 bases and J 3 bases, with 14 bases left between them. The CDR3 consists of 16 residues. Per germline, CDR1 SGHTA and CDR2 FQGNSA. CDR3 in amino acids: CASSLAPGGQDYGYTF. The CDR3, as DNA: TGTGCCAGCAGCTTAGCCCCGGGGGGGCAAGACTATGGCTACACCTTC. Full variable domain (missing parts from reference TRBV7-2 and TRBJ1-2): GAGVSQSPSNKVTEKGKDVELRCDPISGHTALYWYRQSLGQGLEFLIYFQGNSAPDKSGLPSDRFSAERTGGSVSTLTIQRTQQEDSAVYLCASSLAPGGQDYGYTFGSGTRLTVV.

The gene calls are TRBV7-8 and TRBJ2-7; 10 positions match TRBD2. This CDR3 has 16 residues. V was clipped by 5 bases and J by 2 bases; unmatched bases: 9. Per germline, CDR1 SGHVS and CDR2 FQNEAQ. CDR3 sequence: CASSAYRLAGPYEQYF. CDR3 nucleotides: TGTGCCAGCAGCGCCTACAGACTAGCGGGCCCCTACGAGCAGTACTTC.

The chain carries TRBV7-3 and TRBJ2-2, with no clear D. The CDR3 contains 19 residues. Trimming stripped 5 bases from V and 0 bases from J, with 22 bases between. Germline CDR1 is SGHTA and CDR2 is FQGTGA. Here the CDR3 DNA reads TGTGCCAGCAGCCCCACCGCGTTAACCGCCACAGCGAACACCGGGGAGCTGTTTTTT. Translating gives CASSPTALTATANTGELFF.

The CDR3 region is CASSHLCGDSAEIFLSTDTQYF. CDR3 DNA sequence: TGCGCCAGCAGTCATCTATGTGGGGACAGTGCGGAAATCTTCCTGAGCACAGATACGCAGTATTTT. The J gene is TRBJ2-3, the V gene TRBV10-1; TRBD1 agrees at 7 bases. The length of the CDR3 is 22 residues. Unmatched junction bases numbered 26, after V lost 5 bases and J lost 0 bases. CDR1 and CDR2 (germline): WNHNN, SYGVQD (reference sequence).

The chain employs TRBV20-1 and TRBJ2-3; D is undetermined. This CDR3 has 11 residues. In germline, CDR1 is DFQATT, CDR2 SNEGSKA (reference sequence). The V end was cut by 4 bases, the J end by 4 bases, with 6 bases between. The CDR3 spells CSATVADTQYF. Here the CDR3 DNA reads TGCAGTGCTACAGTGGCAGATACGCAGTATTTT.

V usage is TRBV27 and J usage is TRBJ2-7, with 9 bases fitting TRBD2. Germline V gene sequence: CDR1 MNHEY, CDR2 SMNVEV (reference sequence). J lost 5 bases, V lost 0 bases, and 5 bases had no gene match. CDR3 length: 15 residues. CDR3 coding DNA: TGTGCCAGCAGTTTATCGATCGGCGGGAGGGACGAGCAGTACTTC. Its protein is CASSLSIGGRDEQYF.

This chain connects TRBV18 to TRBJ1-3; 12 nucleotides match TRBD1. The CDR3 loop spans 20 amino acids. The germline gives CDR1 KGHSH, CDR2 LQKENI. J gave up 1 base and V 5 bases, and 15 bases lay outside the gene matches. As DNA, the CDR3 is TGTGCCAGCTCAGCCAGGACATCCGGGACAGGGGGCCTTTCTGGAAACACCATATATTTT. Its protein is CASSARTSGTGGLSGNTIYF.

This chain joins TRBV7-2 and TRBJ2-3, with D perhaps TRBD2 (5 bases). The germline V gene encodes CDR1 SGHTA and CDR2 FQGNSA. Trimming took off 4 bases at V and 6 bases at J, with 14 bases between the two ends. This CDR3 contains 14 residues. In nucleotides, the CDR3 is TGTGCCAGCAGCTGGAGCGGCCCCGGGGATACGCAGTATTTT. Translated: CASSWSGPGDTQYF.

This sequence joins TRBV3-1 (or the pseudogene TRBV3-2) and TRBJ1-5; TRBD1 matches at 10 bases. The CDR3 is 14 amino acids. The J segment lost 11 bases and the V segment lost 3 bases, leaving 7 bases of the junction unmatched. From germline, CDR1 is LGHDT and CDR2 YNNKEL (reference sequence). The CDR3: CASSHGTGVVTQHF. CDR3 in DNA: TGTGCCAGCAGCCACGGGACAGGGGTCGTGACCCAGCATTTT.

This sequence joins TRBV7-6 and TRBJ1-5, with D possibly matching TRBD1 (6 bases). This CDR3 spans 17 amino acids. V gave up 0 bases and J gave up 5 bases, with 17 bases separating them. Germline-derived CDR1 and CDR2 are SGHVS and FNYEAQ. Written as DNA, the CDR3 is TGTGCCAGCAGCTTAGCCGGTAGCACAGGGTGGGATCAGCCCCAGCATTTT. As protein: CASSLAGSTGWDQPQHF.

CDR3 coding DNA: TGTGCCAGCACCGAGGGACTGCTCACTGAAGCTTTCTTT. Its protein product is CASTEGLLTEAFF. The J gene is TRBJ1-1, the V gene TRBV28, with D possibly TRBD1 on 5 matching bases. CDR1 is MDHEN and CDR2 is SYDVKM in the germline V gene. V lost 7 bases and J 4 bases, leaving 13 bases between the germline ends. This CDR3 has 13 amino acids.

The chain carries TRBV7-2 and TRBJ1-1; D is unresolved. The CDR3 runs 13 residues. V gave up 5 bases and J gave up 5 bases, with 12 bases separating them. Per the germline V gene, CDR1 is SGHTA and CDR2 is FQGNSA. DNA of the CDR3: TGTGCCAGCAGCGGGATAGGGAGGACTGAAGCTTTCTTT. Translating gives CASSGIGRTEAFF.

The chain carries TRBV7-2 and TRBJ2-2, with 7 bases matching TRBD2. The CDR3 contains 15 residues. V was pared by 4 bases and J by 4 bases, with 6 bases of the junction left unmatched. The germline CDR1 and CDR2 sequences are SGHTA and FQGNSA. This CDR3 reads CASSSEASGTGELFF. The CDR3 DNA reads as TGTGCCAGCAGCTCCGAGGCTAGCGGCACCGGGGAGCTGTTTTTT.

This clone occurred once. The chain uses TRBV5-4 and TRBJ2-1, with TRBD2 matching 7 bases. The CDR3 runs to 18 residues. Germline V gives CDR1 SGHNT, CDR2 YYREEE (reference sequence). Trimming removed 0 bases from V and 0 bases from J; junction bases left unmatched: 9. CDR3 sequence: CASSLAEPGGSSYNEQFF. The CDR3, as DNA: TGTGCCAGCAGCTTGGCCGAGCCTGGCGGGAGCTCCTACAATGAGCAGTTCTTC.

The V and J genes are TRBV7-9 and TRBJ1-3; D is uncertain. The CDR3 has 14 amino acids. Germline-derived CDR1 and CDR2 are SEHNR and FQNEAQ (reference sequence). Trimming pared 0 bases from V and 7 bases from J, leaving 10 bases between. The DNA of the CDR3 is TGTGCCAGCAGCTTAGCCGGAGCCTCGAACACCATATATTTT. Protein product: CASSLAGASNTIYF.

The chain is built from TRBV5-6 and TRBJ2-1, with TRBD1 identical over 7 bases. In germline, CDR1 is SGHDT, CDR2 YYEEEE. Losses at the gene ends were 4 bases for V and 9 bases for J; bases not matched to a gene: 10. The CDR3 covers 14 residues. The CDR3 DNA follows: TGTGCCAGCAGCCCGGGACAGTTTCGGGGTGAGCAGTTCTTC. This sequence encodes CASSPGQFRGEQFF.

The chain is built from TRBV11-2 and TRBJ1-1; 7 bases map to TRBD1. The CDR3 totals 14 residues. Germline values: CDR1 SGHAT, CDR2 FQNNGV. Losses at the gene ends were 5 bases for V and 6 bases for J; bases not matched to a gene: 9. The CDR3 sequence is CASSDTRGAAEAFF. In nucleotides, the CDR3 is TGTGCCAGCAGCGACACCAGGGGGGCCGCTGAAGCTTTCTTT.

The chain has TRBV5-1 and TRBJ2-5; weak D call: TRBD1 (6 bases). Per germline, CDR1 SGHRS and CDR2 YFSETQ. Trimming cost V 7 bases and J 1 base, with 14 bases left between them. CDR3 length equals 14 residues. The CDR3 bases are TGCGCCAGCTCAGCTGGGACACTCCAAGAGACCCAGTACTTC. Its protein is CASSAGTLQETQYF. Full variable domain (rest looked up from reference TRBV5-1 and TRBJ2-5): KAGVTQTPRYLIKTRGQQVTLSCSPISGHRSVSWYQQTPGQGLQFLFEYFSETQRNKGNFPGRFSGRQFSNSRSEMNVSTLELGDSALYLCASSAGTLQETQYFGPGTRLLVL.

This rearrangement joins TRBV2 to TRBJ2-3; D not resolved. Trimming stripped 5 bases from V and 0 bases from J, with 9 bases between. This CDR3 is 14 amino acids long. Germline V gene data show CDR1 as SNHLY and CDR2 as FYNNEI. The CDR3 sequence: CASSIYLSTDTQYF. The CDR3 DNA follows: TGTGCCAGCAGTATCTACCTTAGCACAGATACGCAGTATTTT.

The chain employs TRBV18 and TRBJ1-1, with 8 positions matching TRBD1. V shed 6 bases and J 3 bases; nucleotides not matched to a gene: 6. Per germline, CDR1 KGHSH and CDR2 LQKENI. The CDR3 is 14 residues long. The CDR3 here is CASSQLDRDTEAFF. CDR3 nucleotide sequence: TGTGCCAGCTCCCAACTGGACAGGGACACTGAAGCTTTCTTT. Full variable domain (remainder filled in from reference TRBV18 and TRBJ1-1): NAGVMQNPRHLVRRRGQEARLRCSPMKGHSHVYWYRQLPEEGLKFMVYLQKENIIDESGMPKERFSAEFPKEGPSILRIQQVVRGDSAAYFCASSQLDRDTEAFFGQGTRLTVV.

This chain joins TRBV18 and TRBJ2-1, with 8 bases lining up with TRBD2. Germline assignment: CDR1 KGHSH and CDR2 LQKENI. This CDR3 contains 14 residues. V trimming: 4 bases; J trimming: 12 bases; junction bases outside the gene matches: 11. The CDR3: CASSLSRSGAGQFF. The CDR3 DNA reads TGTGCCAGCTCACTGTCTCGTAGCGGGGCGGGGCAGTTCTTC.

This clone showed up just once. The chain couples TRBV7-2 to TRBJ1-1, with TRBD1 matching over 8 bases. CDR3 length: 13 residues. In germline, CDR1 is SGHTA, CDR2 FQGNSA. After removal of 5 bases from V and 7 bases from J, the junction contained 6 bases not matched to a gene. The CDR3 DNA reads TGTGCCAGCAGCGCCGGACAGGGCCTTGAAGCTTTCTTT. Protein product: CASSAGQGLEAFF. Drawing the rest from reference TRBV7-2 and TRBJ1-1, the complete variable domain is GAGVSQSPSNKVTEKGKDVELRCDPISGHTALYWYRQSLGQGLEFLIYFQGNSAPDKSGLPSDRFSAERTGGSVSTLTIQRTQQEDSAVYLCASSAGQGLEAFFGQGTRLTVV.